These 18 T cell receptor beta chains were sequenced from one sample in a study of beta chain features in type 1 diabetes. Expressed TCRB transcripts got sequenced, as all isolated RNA was reverse transcribed. Sequencing was performed with immunoSEQ multiplex PCR; in TCRdb, only in-frame clones are kept and a portion is missing. The table lists under 300,000 clones, approximately 11% of them singletons. Broader study findings: Shorter TCRB CDR3s, moderately but significantly so, were found in Type 1 diabetes patients in all four CD4+ subsets.

No antigen has been assigned to these receptors. The sequenced sample was naive CD4+ T cells from blood. All receptors derive from a man aged 30-40 years with type 1 diabetes.

This chain joins TRBV29-1 and TRBJ1-2; 9 bases are shared with TRBD1. The CDR3 length is 11 residues. Trimming at V came to 7 bases and at J to 8 bases, leaving 5 bases not matched to a gene. Germline CDR1 reads SQVTM; CDR2 reads ANQGSEA. DNA for the CDR3: TGCAGCGCCACAGGGGGCAGGGGCTACACCTTC. Translating gives CSATGGRGYTF.

V and J are TRBV9 and TRBJ2-3; D is uncertain. The V gene's germline CDR1 is SGDLS and CDR2 YYNGEE. The CDR3 is 17 amino acids. Trimming took off 0 bases at V and 0 bases at J, with 14 bases between the two ends. For the CDR3, the DNA is TGTGCCAGCAGCGTAGAGATAAGCGCGTATAGCACAGATACGCAGTATTTT. Protein sequence: CASSVEISAYSTDTQYF.

This clone was observed a handful of times. The chain has TRBV9 and TRBJ1-5; D gene unclear. CDR1 and CDR2 (germline): SGDLS, YYNGEE. The V and J ends lost 3 bases and 7 bases respectively, with 14 bases between them. The CDR3 extends over 14 amino acids. The CDR3 protein is CASSAGSLGQPQHF. CDR3 DNA: TGTGCCAGCAGCGCGGGGTCCTTAGGCCAGCCCCAGCATTTT.

This clone was seen only a few times. The V and J genes are TRBV10-3 and TRBJ2-7, with D perhaps TRBD2 (6 bases). Germline CDR1 and CDR2: ENHRY and SYGVKD. Trimming took off 10 bases at V and 0 bases at J, with 13 bases between the two ends. The CDR3 extends over 13 amino acids. This CDR3 is CATSGVSSYEQYF. CDR3 nucleotide sequence: TGTGCCACCTCGGGGGTGAGCTCCTACGAGCAGTACTTC.

Only a few counts were recorded for this clone. The rearrangement joins TRBV4-2 to TRBJ1-2; TRBD1 is a possible D gene (6 bases). Germline CDR1 reads LGHNA; CDR2 reads YNFKEQ. V lost 4 bases and J lost 4, with 16 bases in between. The CDR3 runs to 15 residues. The CDR3 sequence: CASSPGGQASYGYTF. The CDR3 coding sequence is TGTGCCAGCAGCCCGGGGGGGCAGGCGAGCTATGGCTACACCTTC.

This clone was seen only a few times. The rearrangement uses TRBV29-1 and TRBJ2-3; 9 bases are shared with TRBD1. V was pared by 5 bases and J by 6 bases, with 9 bases of the junction left unmatched. CDR3 size: 14 residues. CDR1 SQVTM and CDR2 ANQGSEA come from the germline V gene. The DNA for the CDR3 is TGCAGCGTTCAGGGACAGGGTCGCGTGGATACGCAGTATTTT. This sequence encodes CSVQGQGRVDTQYF.

This clone has just a few counts. V gene TRBV7-9 combines with J gene TRBJ2-4, with 9 nucleotides matching TRBD1. The CDR3 loop spans 13 amino acids. After removal of 5 bases from V and 7 bases from J, the junction contained 3 bases not matched to a gene. Per germline, CDR1 SEHNR and CDR2 FQNEAQ (reference sequence). The CDR3 reads CASSLQGANIQYF. In nucleotides, the CDR3 is TGTGCCAGCAGCCTACAGGGGGCTAACATTCAGTACTTC.

This clone was counted between two and nine times. The chain employs TRBV7-9 and TRBJ1-5; 7 bases agree with TRBD1. V shed 3 bases, J shed 2 bases, and the junction held 4 bases outside the gene matches. Germline V lookup: CDR1 SEHNR, CDR2 FQNEAQ (reference sequence). This CDR3 is 15 amino acids long. CDR3 loop: CASSFGTVGNQPQHF. CDR3 DNA: TGTGCCAGCAGCTTCGGGACAGTGGGCAATCAGCCCCAGCATTTT.

CDR3 region: CAISSTGSTEAFF. Here the CDR3 DNA reads TGTGCCATCAGTTCGACAGGGTCCACTGAAGCTTTCTTT. The chain has TRBV10-3 and TRBJ1-1, with 7 bases identical to TRBD1. Germline V lookup: CDR1 ENHRY, CDR2 SYGVKD. V shed 5 bases, J shed 4 bases, and the junction held 4 bases outside the gene matches. The CDR3 loop spans 13 amino acids.

The chain recombines TRBV5-4 with TRBJ2-7; 10 bases line up with TRBD1. Germline assignment: CDR1 SGHNT and CDR2 YYREEE (reference sequence). The CDR3 runs 15 residues. V shed 3 bases and J 4 bases; nucleotides not matched to a gene: 7. The CDR3 DNA follows: TGTGCCAGCAGCTCCCGGGACAGGGGTTTATACGAGCAGTACTTC. As protein: CASSSRDRGLYEQYF.

CDR3 protein: CASSPNSEPYEQYF. CDR3 in DNA: TGTGCCAGCTCACCGAATTCCGAGCCCTACGAGCAGTACTTC. The genes are TRBV18 and TRBJ2-7; D remains unclear. The CDR3 totals 14 residues. Trimming took 3 bases from V and 2 from J, leaving 11 bases between them. Germline-derived CDR1 and CDR2 are KGHSH and LQKENI.

The V call is TRBV2, the J call TRBJ1-2; D call uncertain. V gave up 8 bases and J gave up 5 bases, with 12 bases separating them. The V gene's germline CDR1 is SNHLY and CDR2 FYNNEI. The CDR3 contains 12 residues. CDR3 sequence: CASRTDIYGYTF. The CDR3 DNA is TGTGCCAGCCGAACAGACATTTATGGCTACACCTTC.

This clone was counted between two and nine times. This sequence joins TRBV6-5 and TRBJ2-3; tentatively, D is TRBD1 (5 bases). The CDR3 is made up of 14 amino acids. Trimming left V 6 bases short and J 4 bases short, with 14 bases between. The germline CDR1 and CDR2 sequences are MNHEY and SVGAGI. The CDR3 is CASRVGEVADTQYF. DNA for the CDR3: TGTGCCAGCAGAGTAGGGGAAGTGGCAGATACGCAGTATTTT.

This sequence joins TRBV19 and TRBJ2-1, with 10 positions matching TRBD1. Germline assignment: CDR1 LNHDA and CDR2 SQIVND (reference sequence). The CDR3 loop spans 16 amino acids. V dropped 3 bases and J dropped 9; count of bases not matched to a gene: 11. The CDR3 reads CASSISLGQGSSEQFF. CDR3 DNA sequence: TGTGCCAGTAGTATCTCCCTGGGACAGGGGTCATCTGAGCAGTTCTTC.

V is TRBV7-2 and J is TRBJ2-3; the match to TRBD2 covers 8 bases. Looked up from germline, CDR1 is SGHTA and CDR2 is FQGNSA. The CDR3 covers 15 residues. V gave up 4 bases and J gave up 6 bases; unmatched junction bases: 9. The CDR3 loop reads CASSSQTSVVDTQYF. The DNA of the CDR3 is TGTGCCAGCAGCTCTCAGACTAGCGTAGTGGATACGCAGTATTTT. The entire variable domain, with the rest obtained from reference TRBV7-2 and TRBJ2-3, is as follows: GAGVSQSPSNKVTEKGKDVELRCDPISGHTALYWYRQSLGQGLEFLIYFQGNSAPDKSGLPSDRFSAERTGGSVSTLTIQRTQQEDSAVYLCASSSQTSVVDTQYFGPGTRLTVL.

Only a few counts were recorded for this clone. The V gene is TRBV10-3, the J gene TRBJ1-1; D is perhaps TRBD1 (5 bases). Germline V lookup: CDR1 ENHRY, CDR2 SYGVKD. Trimming stripped 4 bases from V and 0 bases from J, with 9 bases between. This CDR3 has 14 amino acids. The chain's CDR3 is CAISVLGLNTEAFF. The CDR3 region has the DNA TGTGCCATCAGTGTTCTGGGGCTGAACACTGAAGCTTTCTTT.

The chain couples TRBV7-9 to TRBJ2-5; TRBD1 might be the D (5 bases). The CDR3 sequence is 15 residues long. In germline, CDR1 is SEHNR, CDR2 FQNEAQ (reference sequence). Trimming stripped 5 bases from V and 0 bases from J, with 13 bases between. For the CDR3, the DNA is TGTGCCAGCAGCCGAGCATCAGGGCACCAAGAGACCCAGTACTTC. This gives the protein CASSRASGHQETQYF. Full variable domain (remainder filled in from reference TRBV7-9 and TRBJ2-5): DTGVSQNPRHKITKRGQNVTFRCDPISEHNRLYWYRQTLGQGPEFLTYFQNEAQLEKSRLLSDRFSAERPKGSFSTLEIQRTEQGDSAMYLCASSRASGHQETQYFGPGTRLLVL.

The V and J genes are TRBV12-5 and TRBJ2-3; D is undetermined. V lost 5 bases, J lost 1 base, and 16 bases lay in between. From germline, CDR1 is LGHNT and CDR2 FRNRAP. The CDR3 extends over 16 amino acids. CDR3 protein: CASGLRQTPGTDTQYF. Here the CDR3 DNA reads TGTGCTAGTGGTCTCAGACAAACCCCAGGCACAGATACGCAGTATTTT. Full variable domain (missing parts from reference TRBV12-5 and TRBJ2-3): DARVTQTPRHKVTEMGQEVTMRCQPILGHNTVFWYRQTMMQGLELLAYFRNRAPLDDSGMPKDRFSAEMPDATLATLKIQPSEPRDSAVYFCASGLRQTPGTDTQYFGPGTRLTVL.